The source of this T cell receptor (beta chain) is a study of OX40 agonist ivuxolimab in advanced cancers. Study details: Patients in the trial were receiving intravenous ivuxolimab every 2 weeks, at doses of 0.01 to 10 mg/kg.

On this clone: The antigen remains unidentified.

Peripheral blood came from all dose cohorts at three timepoints. The CDR3 has 14 amino acids. V lost 2 bases to trimming and J lost 3 bases, with 13 bases between them. Germline CDR1 and CDR2: GTSNPN and SVGIG (reference sequence). Whole-study results and caveats: CD4+ and CD8+ blood T cells expanded clonally by week 6 at 0.1 to 3.0 mg/kg.

Assay used: immunoSEQ multiplex PCR; TCRdb lists only in-frame clones, some missing. The profile shows tens of thousands of clones, approximately 93% of them singletons. The chain uses TRBV30 and TRBJ1-2, with TRBD1 as a possible D gene (5 bases). The specimen was CD4+ or CD8+ T cells sorted from blood, collected in a trial of the OX40 agonist ivuxolimab. The receptor's source is an adult with an advanced solid tumor such as melanoma, head and neck, liver or kidney cancer. CDR3 loop: CAWSRGRDHYGYTF. CDR3 bases: TGTGCCTGGAGTCGGGGCAGGGACCACTATGGCTACACCTTC.